These 6 T cell receptor beta chains share one sample of origin, sequenced in a study of blood T cell repertoires in COVID-19. Sequenced by immunoSEQ multiplex PCR; TCRdb stores in-frame clones only, minus some. The sample carries 80,000 or so clones, more than 80% recorded once. The sequenced material came from peripheral blood. Receptors originate from a woman aged 70 to 79 with acute or convalescent COVID-19.

A few counts support this clone. V is TRBV4-1 and J is TRBJ2-3; D remains unclear. Germline CDR1 and CDR2: MGHRA and YSYEKL. Trimming cost V 0 bases and J 6 bases, with 13 bases left between them. This CDR3 has 15 residues. The CDR3 region is CASSQDPLPFDTQYF. DNA of the CDR3: TGCGCCAGCAGCCAAGATCCACTGCCTTTTGATACGCAGTATTTT.

V and J are TRBV25-1 and TRBJ2-5, with 9 bases aligning to TRBD1. With V trimmed by 4 bases and J by 5 bases, 8 bases remained unmatched. From germline, CDR1 is MGHDK and CDR2 SYGVNS. CDR3 size: 15 residues. CDR3 DNA sequence: TGTGCCAGCAGTGGGTGGACAGGGGCAGGGGAGACCCAGTACTTC. This gives the protein CASSGWTGAGETQYF.

This clone was detected only a few times. The chain carries TRBV19 and TRBJ1-5; D remains unclear. Germline CDR1 LNHDA, CDR2 SQIVND (reference sequence). V was cut by 3 bases and J by 4 bases, with 7 bases left in between. This CDR3 contains 13 residues. In DNA form, the CDR3 reads TGTGCCAGTAGTATGAGCTTAAATCAGCCCCAGCATTTT. Its translation is CASSMSLNQPQHF. Together with reference TRBV19 and TRBJ1-5, the CDR3 gives the full variable domain: DGGITQSPKYLFRKEGQNVTLSCEQNLNHDAMYWYRQDPGQGLRLIYYSQIVNDFQKGDIAEGYSVSREKKESFPLTVTSAQKNPTAFYLCASSMSLNQPQHFGDGTRLSIL.

V is TRBV10-3 and J is TRBJ1-1; D not certain. Trimming stripped 0 bases from V and 4 bases from J, with 9 bases between. CDR3 length: 14 residues. The germline V gene encodes CDR1 ENHRY and CDR2 SYGVKD. CDR3 DNA sequence: TGTGCCATCAGTGAGTCCTTAGGGAGCACTGAAGCTTTCTTT. The encoded protein is CAISESLGSTEAFF.

The chain uses TRBV9 and TRBJ1-2, with 9 positions matching TRBD1. This CDR3 has 14 amino acids. Trimming cost V 4 bases and J 4 bases; bases outside gene matches: 5. The germline gives CDR1 SGDLS, CDR2 YYNGEE. Here the CDR3 reads CASSSLTGGYGYTF. CDR3 DNA sequence: TGTGCCAGCAGCAGCTTGACAGGGGGCTATGGCTACACCTTC.

In DNA form, the CDR3 reads TGTGCCAGCAGCTTCGATGCCAGGTTAGGGGGGGCCTACGAGCAGTACTTC. Its translation is CASSFDARLGGAYEQYF. This chain uses TRBV7-2 with TRBJ2-7; a weak D match, TRBD2 (7 bases). Per the germline V gene, CDR1 is SGHTA and CDR2 is FQGNSA. Trimming took 3 bases from V and 2 from J, leaving 20 bases between them. The CDR3 spans 17 residues. Using reference TRBV7-2 and TRBJ2-7 for the parts outside the CDR3, the full variable domain is GAGVSQSPSNKVTEKGKDVELRCDPISGHTALYWYRQSLGQGLEFLIYFQGNSAPDKSGLPSDRFSAERTGGSVSTLTIQRTQQEDSAVYLCASSFDARLGGAYEQYFGPGTRLTVT.